This TCR beta chain comes out of a study of blood T cells in healthy people across ages. As to this clonotype: Its antigen is currently unknown.

General study results and limits: The study could not conclusively compare naive and antigen-experienced cells, given its unsorted PBMCs. CMV status of donors was unknown, possibly confounding expanded clonotype changes. Per-million-T-cell TCR beta diversity fell roughly linearly with age.

The CDR3 contains 15 residues. Per germline, CDR1 LGHNA and CDR2 YSLEER. Trimming stripped 2 bases from V and 5 bases from J, with 15 bases between. Primers used in a second PCR of about 6 to 12 cycles were a sample-barcoded 5' primer and a J-beta primer mix. TCRdb re-called the 5' RACE reads through MiXCR, storing one row per CDR3 protein. The repertoire has about 1.4 million distinct CDR3 sequences, around 55% of them found once; the top ten carry 6.5% to 8.5%. The rearrangement links TRBV4-3 to TRBJ1-2; possibly TRBD1 for D (6 bases). The TCR comes from a man aged 18 to 30 in good health. Material: blood. The CDR3 reads CASSQYLGHRYGYTF. CDR3 DNA sequence: TGCGCCAGCAGCCAATATTTGGGACACCGATATGGCTACACCTTC.